Ten or more counts support the clone carrying this TCR beta chain. The sample comes from a study of blood T cell repertoires in COVID-19. Across the whole study: Specimens from acute and convalescent COVID-19 originated in the United States, Italy and Spain. PBMCs, B-cell-depleted T cells, or T cells provided the cDNA or gDNA that made up the material.

V was pared by 5 bases and J by 4 bases, with 8 bases of the junction left unmatched. Germline CDR1 and CDR2: LNHNV and YYDKDF (reference sequence). The CDR3 length is 15 residues. Followed longitudinally, the Seattle patients had been enrolled during active infection. Original processing notes: Estimation of nucleated cell counts was performed using reference gene primer amplification. Clones were sequenced by immunoSEQ multiplex PCR, and TCRdb holds only the in-frame ones, with some missing. That table furnishes V, J and clone size, whereas the DNA furnished D and trimming. The repertoire holds about 200,000 clones, with around 85% as singletons.

V is TRBV15 and J is TRBJ1-1; 9 bases are a match to TRBD1. The sequenced sample was peripheral blood. The receptor was derived from a man aged 55 to 70 with COVID-19, enrolled during active disease. The CDR3 protein is CATSWGQGGGTEAFF. The CDR3, as DNA: TGTGCCACCAGCTGGGGACAGGGAGGCGGCACTGAAGCTTTCTTT.